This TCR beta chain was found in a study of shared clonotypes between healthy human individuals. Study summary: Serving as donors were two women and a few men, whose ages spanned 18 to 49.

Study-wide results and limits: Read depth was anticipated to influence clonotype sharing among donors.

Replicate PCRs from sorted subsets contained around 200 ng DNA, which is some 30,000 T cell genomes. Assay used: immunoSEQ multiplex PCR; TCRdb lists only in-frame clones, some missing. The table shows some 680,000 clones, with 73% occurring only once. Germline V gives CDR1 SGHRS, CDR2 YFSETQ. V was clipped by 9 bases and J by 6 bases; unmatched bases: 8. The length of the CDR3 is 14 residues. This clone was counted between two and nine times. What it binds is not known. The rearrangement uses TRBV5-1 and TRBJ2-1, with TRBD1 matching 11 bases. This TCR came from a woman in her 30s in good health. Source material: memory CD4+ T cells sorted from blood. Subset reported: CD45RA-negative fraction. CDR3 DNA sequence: TGCGCCACCACGGCCGGGACAGGGGGCAATGAGCAGTTCTTC. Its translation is CATTAGTGGNEQFF.